This T cell receptor beta chain emerged from a study of T cell changes during pregnancy in multiple sclerosis. Data came from immunoSEQ multiplex PCR; TCRdb stores just in-frame clones and leaves some out. This sample has some 57,000 clones, with roughly 89% found just once. Trimming removed 2 bases from V and 10 bases from J; junction bases left unmatched: 4. Germline V gene data show CDR1 as SNHLY and CDR2 as FYNNEI. The length of the CDR3 is 14 residues. Material: CD4+ T cells from peripheral blood mononuclear cells, obtained after pregnancy. The TCR comes from a female donor in good health, enrolled as a control in a pregnancy study. The genes are TRBV2 and TRBJ1-6; 8 nucleotides agree with TRBD1. In DNA form, the CDR3 reads TGTGCCAGCAGTGAAATCAGGGGGCGATCACCCCTCCACTTT. It yields the protein CASSEIRGRSPLHF.